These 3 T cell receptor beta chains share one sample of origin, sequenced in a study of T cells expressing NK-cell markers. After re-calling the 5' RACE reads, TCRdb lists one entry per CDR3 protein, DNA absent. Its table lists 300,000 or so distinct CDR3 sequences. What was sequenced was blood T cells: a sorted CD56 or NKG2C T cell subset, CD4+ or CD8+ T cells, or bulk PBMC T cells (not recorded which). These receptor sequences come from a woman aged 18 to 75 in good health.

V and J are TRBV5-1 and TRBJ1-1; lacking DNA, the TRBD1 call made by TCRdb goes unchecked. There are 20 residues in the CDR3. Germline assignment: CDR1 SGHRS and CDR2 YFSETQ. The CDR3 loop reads CASSLRYLVFQGQENTEAFF.

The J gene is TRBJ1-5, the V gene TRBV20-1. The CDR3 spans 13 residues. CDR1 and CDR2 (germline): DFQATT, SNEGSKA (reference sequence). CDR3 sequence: CSAQKTGNQPQHF.

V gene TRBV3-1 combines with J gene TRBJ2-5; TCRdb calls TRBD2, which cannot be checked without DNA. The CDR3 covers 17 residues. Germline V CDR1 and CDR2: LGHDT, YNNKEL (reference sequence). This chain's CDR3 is CASSYLAGRGSGETQYF.